The TCR beta chain described here comes from a study of beta chain features in type 1 diabetes. Regarding the study as a whole: Shorter templates may be favored by PCR, equally so in patients and controls. A pattern of fewer insertions and more deletions at VDJ junctions was seen in type 1 diabetes patients.

With regard to this clone: Its specificity is unknown.

This CDR3 is built from 14 residues. CDR1 and CDR2 from the germline V gene are SGDLS and YYNGEE. V was cut by 0 bases and J by 7 bases, with 11 bases left in between. A single heparinised blood sample, averaging around 120 mL, was obtained per donor. The isolated RNA, all of it, was reverse transcribed, so expressed TCRB transcripts were what got sequenced. TCRdb's table, derived via immunoSEQ multiplex PCR, lists solely in-frame clones and lacks some. Of 300,000 to 450,000 clones listed, roughly a fifth are singletons. This chain uses TRBV9 with TRBJ2-1; maybe TRBD2 (6 bases). The TCR comes from a woman under 30 in good health. Sequenced: naive CD4+ T cells from blood. CDR3 sequence: CASSVGGTSNEQFF. CDR3 in DNA: TGTGCCAGCAGCGTAGGAGGGACTTCTAATGAGCAGTTCTTC.